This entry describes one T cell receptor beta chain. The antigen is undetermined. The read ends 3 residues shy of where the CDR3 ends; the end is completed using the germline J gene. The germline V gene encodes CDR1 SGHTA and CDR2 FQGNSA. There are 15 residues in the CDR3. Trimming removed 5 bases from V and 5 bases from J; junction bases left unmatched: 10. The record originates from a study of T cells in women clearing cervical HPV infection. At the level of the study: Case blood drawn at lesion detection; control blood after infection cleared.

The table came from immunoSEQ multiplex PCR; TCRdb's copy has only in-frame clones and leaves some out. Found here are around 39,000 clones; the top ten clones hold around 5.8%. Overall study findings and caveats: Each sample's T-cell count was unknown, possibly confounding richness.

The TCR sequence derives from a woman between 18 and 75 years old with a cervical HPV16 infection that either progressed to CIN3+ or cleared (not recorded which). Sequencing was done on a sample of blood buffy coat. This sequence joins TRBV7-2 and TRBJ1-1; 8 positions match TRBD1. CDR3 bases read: TGTGCCAGCAGCCGCCTTGGACAGGGTTCTACTGAA. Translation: CASSRLGQGSTE. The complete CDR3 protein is CASSRLGQGSTEAFF.